The 14 T cell receptor beta chains presented below share a single source sample, sequenced in a study of T-cell reconstitution after alpha-beta-depleted transplantation in children. Unique molecular identifiers were built into the TCRbeta library. A single record per CDR3 protein comes from TCRdb applying MiXCR to the PCR reads. The table records around 71,000 distinct CDR3 sequences, around 7.9% of them present only once. The sequencing here drew on PBMCs from the stem cell graft donor, taken from the stem cell graft. These receptors all come from a human donor who donated a stem cell graft to a child with acute lymphoblastic leukemia.

This clonotype has at least ten counts. V gene TRBV20-1 combines with J gene TRBJ1-4, with D possibly TRBD1 on 6 matching bases. Trimming took off 1 base at V and 5 bases at J, with 17 bases between the two ends. The CDR3 runs 16 residues. Germline values: CDR1 DFQATT, CDR2 SNEGSKA (reference sequence). CDR3 DNA: TGCAGTGCTAGAGTTCCCTTAGGCAGGGGAAATGAAAAACTGTTTTTT. It encodes CSARVPLGRGNEKLFF.

This clonotype was counted between two and nine times. This rearrangement joins TRBV5-4 to TRBJ2-7, with TRBD1 identical over 8 bases. V trimming: 2 bases; J trimming: 6 bases; junction bases outside the gene matches: 4. The germline V gene encodes CDR1 SGHNT and CDR2 YYREEE (reference sequence). The CDR3 length is 13 residues. The CDR3 nucleotides are TGTGCCAGCAGCTTCAACAGGGGGTCCGAGCAGTACTTC. Its protein is CASSFNRGSEQYF. Complete variable domain (other parts from reference TRBV5-4 and TRBJ2-7): ETGVTQSPTHLIKTRGQQVTLRCSSQSGHNTVSWYQQALGQGPQFIFQYYREEENGRGNFPPRFSGLQFPNYSSELNVNALELDDSALYLCASSFNRGSEQYFGPGTRLTVT.

This clonotype has at least ten counts. The V call is TRBV12-3 or TRBV12-4, the J call TRBJ1-5; 7 positions match TRBD1. V trimming: 6 bases; J trimming: 4 bases; junction bases outside the gene matches: 9. The CDR3 is 15 residues long. The CDR3 DNA follows: TGTGCCAGCAGGTTGTCCGGGACAGCTAATCAGCCCCAGCATTTT. The encoded protein is CASRLSGTANQPQHF.

This clonotype was observed many times. The J gene is TRBJ2-3, the V gene TRBV9, with a possible D match to TRBD2 (6 bases). The CDR3 runs 14 residues. Trimming stripped 7 bases from V and 4 bases from J, with 16 bases between. Germline CDR1 and CDR2: SGDLS and YYNGEE. As DNA, the CDR3 is TGTGCCAGCGGATCCGGGAGAGGTGCAGATACGCAGTATTTT. Amino acids: CASGSGRGADTQYF.

This rearrangement joins TRBV11-2 to TRBJ1-3; D not certain. CDR3 size: 14 residues. Germline CDR1 SGHAT, CDR2 FQNNGV. Trimming left V 5 bases short and J 3 bases short, with 11 bases between. The CDR3 DNA is TGTGCCAGCAGCCCCCCCATACGTGGAAACACCATATATTTT. Translating gives CASSPPIRGNTIYF.

The table lists this clonotype with many counts. The CDR3 DNA reads TGTGCTAGTGGTTTGGGACCGACGCGGCCCCAGCATTTT. Protein product: CASGLGPTRPQHF. The genes are TRBV12-5 and TRBJ1-5; D gene ambiguous. The germline V gene encodes CDR1 LGHNT and CDR2 FRNRAP. V was trimmed by 1 base and J by 9 bases, leaving 10 bases between them. This CDR3 has 13 amino acids.

The V call is TRBV18, the J call TRBJ2-1, with D tentatively TRBD2 (5 bases). Trimming stripped 6 bases from V and 7 bases from J, with 16 bases between. The germline V gene has CDR1 KGHSH and CDR2 LQKENI. The CDR3 runs 14 residues. CDR3 sequence (DNA): TGTGCCAGCTCCCCCTTAGGGAGAGGAAATGAGCAGTTCTTC. Translation gives CASSPLGRGNEQFF.

This clonotype was observed a few times. CDR3 amino acids: CSARDQKGLADTQYF. The CDR3 DNA reads as TGCAGTGCTAGAGATCAAAAGGGTTTGGCAGATACGCAGTATTTT. This chain connects TRBV20-1 to TRBJ2-3; the D is unclear. The CDR3 covers 15 residues. Trimming left V 0 bases short and J 4 bases short, with 14 bases between. Germline CDR1 DFQATT, CDR2 SNEGSKA (reference sequence).

This clonotype was counted many times. The chain uses TRBV27 and TRBJ1-1; perhaps TRBD1 as D (5 bases). CDR3 size: 15 residues. In germline, CDR1 is MNHEY, CDR2 SMNVEV (reference sequence). The V end was cut by 2 bases, the J end by 1 base, with 11 bases between. The CDR3 nucleotides read TGTGCCAGCAGTTTAGGAGACAGAAGGAACACTGAAGCTTTCTTT. Translating it yields CASSLGDRRNTEAFF.

This clonotype was picked up many times. The chain employs TRBV11-3 and TRBJ2-5; possible D gene TRBD1, 6 bases. The CDR3 has 13 amino acids. Trimming took off 1 base at V and 4 bases at J, with 7 bases between the two ends. CDR1 SGHNT and CDR2 YENEEA come from the germline V gene. CDR3 loop: CASSLVGGETQYF. CDR3 DNA: TGTGCCAGCAGCTTAGTAGGGGGAGAGACCCAGTACTTC.

This clonotype has ten or more counts. The chain employs TRBV24-1 and TRBJ2-1, with 10 bases identical to TRBD1. The V and J ends lost 4 bases and 1 base, in that order; junction bases with no gene match: 3. Germline V gene sequence: CDR1 KGHDR, CDR2 SFDVKD. CDR3 length: 16 residues. CDR3 residues: CATSEDRGLSYNEQFF. The DNA for the CDR3 is TGTGCCACCAGTGAGGACAGGGGGTTGTCCTACAATGAGCAGTTCTTC.

This clonotype has at least ten counts. Compared with germline, one end of the junction differs, possibly owing to a read error. V and J are TRBV3-1 and TRBJ2-7; possibly TRBD1 or TRBD2 for D (5 bases each). The CDR3 totals 15 residues. Germline values: CDR1 LGHDT, CDR2 YNNKEL (reference sequence). The CDR3 DNA sequence: TGTGCCAGCAGCCAAGAACGAGGGGTCTCCAACGAGCAGTACTTC. Protein product: CASSQERGVSNEQYF.

This clonotype came up many times. The V call is TRBV3-1, the J call TRBJ2-1; a possible D gene is TRBD1 (5 bases). Germline V gene lookup returns CDR1 LGHDT and CDR2 YNNKEL (reference sequence). V lost 2 bases and J lost 9, with 11 bases in between. The CDR3 extends over 13 amino acids. The CDR3 region has the DNA TGTGCCAGCAGCCAATTGGAAAGGGGTGAGCAGTTCTTC. Its protein is CASSQLERGEQFF.

This clonotype was detected many times. The chain recombines TRBV28 with TRBJ2-3; D is possibly TRBD1 (5 bases). V was shortened by 3 bases and J by 6 bases, with 16 bases between the two germline ends. The CDR3 spans 15 residues. Per germline, CDR1 MDHEN and CDR2 SYDVKM. Here the CDR3 reads CASSFGSGIADTQYF. The CDR3 coding sequence is TGTGCCAGCAGTTTTGGGTCAGGGATCGCGGATACGCAGTATTTT. The full variable domain, in which reference TRBV28 and TRBJ2-3 provide the parts outside the CDR3, is DVKVTQSSRYLVKRTGEKVFLECVQDMDHENMFWYRQDPGLGLRLIYFSYDVKMKEKGDIPEGYSVSREKKERFSLILESASTNQTSMYLCASSFGSGIADTQYFGPGTRLTVL.